The 18 T cell receptor beta chains presented below share a single source sample, sequenced in a study of CD8+CD57+ T cells in acquired aplastic anemia. Profiling of TCR beta VDJ combinations and CDR3 sequences used genomic DNA as template. TCRdb reanalysed the reads using MiXCR and keeps one entry per CDR3 protein. In the table there are some 140,000 distinct CDR3 sequences, 41% of which are singletons. Sequencing used sorted CD4+, CD8+, or CD8+CD57+ T cells (not recorded which) from PBMCs. The receptor set was obtained from a human donor in good health, serving as a control.

The V gene is TRBV6-1, the J gene TRBJ1-2, with TRBD1 identical over 8 bases. This CDR3 comprises 13 residues. CDR1 and CDR2 from the germline V gene are MNHNS and SASEGT. V lost 5 bases to trimming and J lost 6 bases; unmatched junction nucleotides: 5. CDR3: CASSSRQGNGYTF. The CDR3 DNA follows: TGTGCCAGCAGTAGTAGACAGGGGAATGGCTACACCTTC.

This clonotype was found a few times. The chain uses TRBV5-1 and TRBJ1-3; 7 bases line up with TRBD1. The junction had 5 bases not matched to a gene; V was cut back by 4 bases and J by 4 bases. Germline CDR1 reads SGHRS; CDR2 reads YFSETQ. The CDR3 length is 14 residues. CDR3 nucleotides: TGCGCCAGCAGCGCCGGGACAGCCGGAAACACCATATATTTT. This codes for CASSAGTAGNTIYF.

In regard to this clonotype: In this CDR3 the conserved last residue, phenylalanine or tryptophan, is missing, so a read error is likely. This rearrangement joins TRBV9 to TRBJ2-5; 7 positions match TRBD2. The CDR3 length is 13 residues. The V segment lost 4 bases and the J segment 5 bases; nucleotides outside the gene matches: 5. CDR1 SGDLS and CDR2 YYNGEE come from the germline V gene. As DNA, the CDR3 is TGTGCCAGCAGCTGGGGGGGGTCGGAGACCCAGTACCTC. Translation gives CASSWGGSETQYL.

This clonotype was seen at least ten times. The chain carries TRBV5-1 and TRBJ2-6, with D perhaps being TRBD1 or TRBD2 (5 bases each). The CDR3 spans 16 residues. V lost 5 bases, J lost 0 bases, and 12 bases lay in between. Germline-derived CDR1 and CDR2 are SGHRS and YFSETQ. CDR3 region: CASRDTGTSGANVLTF. The CDR3 DNA reads TGCGCCAGCAGGGACACTGGGACCTCTGGGGCCAACGTCCTGACTTTC. Based on the CDR3 plus reference TRBV5-1 and TRBJ2-6, the full variable domain is KAGVTQTPRYLIKTRGQQVTLSCSPISGHRSVSWYQQTPGQGLQFLFEYFSETQRNKGNFPGRFSGRQFSNSRSEMNVSTLELGDSALYLCASRDTGTSGANVLTFGAGSRLTVL.

In this sample, this clonotype turned up many times. The chain couples TRBV20-1 to TRBJ2-3; TRBD2 matches at 9 bases. Trimming removed 4 bases from V and 0 bases from J; junction bases left unmatched: 5. The CDR3 extends over 15 amino acids. Germline V gene lookup returns CDR1 DFQATT and CDR2 SNEGSKA (reference sequence). The CDR3 sequence: CSANSGTSSTDTQYF. The CDR3 DNA reads TGCAGTGCTAACTCCGGGACTAGCAGCACAGATACGCAGTATTTT.

Turning to this clonotype: The junction does not match germline at one end; this may be a read error. The chain employs TRBV4-2 and TRBJ2-1; 13 nucleotides match TRBD2. This CDR3 comprises 15 residues. CDR1 LGHNA and CDR2 YNFKEQ come from the germline V gene. CDR3 amino acids: CASSEGTSGVGERFF. Written as DNA, the CDR3 is TGTGCCAGCAGCGAGGGGACTAGCGGGGTGGGTGAGCGGTTCTTC.

Here the CDR3 DNA reads TGCAGTGCCACCGGGACAGGGGTGGGAACCTACGAGCAGTACTTC. Translated: CSATGTGVGTYEQYF. The genes are TRBV20-1 and TRBJ2-7; 10 bases agree with TRBD1. Trimming cost V 6 bases and J 2 bases; bases outside gene matches: 10. Germline values: CDR1 DFQATT, CDR2 SNEGSKA (reference sequence). The CDR3 is made up of 15 amino acids.

This clonotype was seen ten or more times. With a much larger clone just one base away, this may be a read error. The CDR3 ends on some other residue instead of the conserved phenylalanine or tryptophan, so this is likely a read error. The gene calls are TRBV19 and TRBJ2-1; 9 bases line up with TRBD2. Looked up from germline, CDR1 is LNHDA and CDR2 is SQIVND (reference sequence). CDR3 size: 15 residues. CDR3 nucleotide sequence: TGTGCCAGTAGTAGTACCGGGACTAGCTACCATGAGCAGTTCCTC. Translated: CASSSTGTSYHEQFL.

V and J are TRBV19 and TRBJ2-7; D is ambiguous. The germline V gene encodes CDR1 LNHDA and CDR2 SQIVND (reference sequence). The CDR3 has 14 residues. V was pared by 5 bases and J by 3 bases, with 14 bases between. As DNA, the CDR3 is TGTGCCAGTAGTCCTGACTCCGGCAACTACGAGCAGTACTTC. Translating gives CASSPDSGNYEQYF.

This clonotype was seen more than once but under ten times. CDR3 bases: TGTGCCAGCAGCTTGGTGAGCGGACTTCAGTTCTTC. Translating gives CASSLVSGLQFF. This rearrangement joins TRBV5-8 to TRBJ2-1; tentative D call: TRBD2 (5 bases). CDR3 length: 12 residues. V lost 0 bases, J lost 13 bases, and 11 bases lay in between. Germline lookup yields CDR1 SGHTS and CDR2 YDEGEE.

This CDR3 reads CSLSGGAETQYF. The CDR3 DNA reads as TGCAGCCTTAGCGGGGGGGCCGAGACCCAGTACTTC. The rearrangement joins TRBV29-1 to TRBJ2-5; 11 nucleotides align to TRBD2. This CDR3 contains 12 residues. CDR1 is SQVTM and CDR2 is ANQGSEA in the germline V gene. J gave up 5 bases and V 8 bases, and 4 bases lay outside the gene matches.

The rearrangement links TRBV9 to TRBJ2-7, with 10 bases matching TRBD1. J gave up 3 bases and V 4 bases, and 4 bases lay outside the gene matches. The CDR3 runs to 14 residues. Per the germline V gene, CDR1 is SGDLS and CDR2 is YYNGEE. This CDR3 reads CASSPRDRGYEQYF. The CDR3 bases are TGTGCCAGCAGCCCAAGGGACAGGGGCTACGAGCAGTACTTC.

This clonotype has only a few counts. V gene TRBV30 combines with J gene TRBJ1-5; possibly TRBD1 for D (5 bases). From germline, CDR1 is GTSNPN and CDR2 SVGIG (reference sequence). Trimming shortened V by 5 bases and J by 0 bases, and 8 bases separated the two germline ends. CDR3 length: 13 residues. The CDR3 nucleotides are TGTGCCTGGCGGACAAATAGCAATCAGCCCCAGCATTTT. Translated, it gives CAWRTNSNQPQHF.

This clonotype was observed at least ten times. The chain links TRBV5-1 to TRBJ2-1, with TRBD2 matching over 12 bases. CDR1 and CDR2 (germline): SGHRS, YFSETQ. The CDR3 is 15 residues long. V gave up 4 bases and J gave up 7 bases; unmatched junction bases: 6. CDR3 DNA sequence: TGCGCCAGCAGCAGACTAGCGGGAGTGGGTAATGAGCAGTTCTTC. Its translation is CASSRLAGVGNEQFF.

The chain carries TRBV15 and TRBJ1-1; the D is unclear. Trimming took off 5 bases at V and 0 bases at J, with 10 bases between the two ends. Germline V lookup: CDR1 LNHNV, CDR2 YYDKDF (reference sequence). This CDR3 spans 14 amino acids. CDR3: CATSLSNMNTEAFF. CDR3 in DNA: TGTGCCACCAGCTTAAGTAACATGAACACTGAAGCTTTCTTT.

This clonotype has a handful of counts. The chain combines TRBV6-1 with TRBJ2-3, with 9 bases identical to TRBD2. Looked up from germline, CDR1 is MNHNS and CDR2 is SASEGT. V was pared by 2 bases and J by 2 bases, with 5 bases of the junction left unmatched. CDR3 length: 16 amino acids. CDR3 in DNA: TGTGCCAGCAGTGAATATTTAGCGGGGGACACAGATACGCAGTATTTT. This sequence encodes CASSEYLAGDTDTQYF.

About this clonotype: This sequence may be a read error, since a much larger clone differs from it by one base. This chain links TRBV5-1 with TRBJ2-3; D unclear. CDR1 and CDR2 (germline): SGHRS, YFSETQ. The CDR3 loop spans 13 amino acids. This chain's CDR3 is CAGSPFPPDTQYF. DNA of the CDR3: TGCGCCGGCAGCCCTTTTCCCCCCGATACGCAGTATTTT.

This clonotype was found many times. J is TRBJ1-3 and V is TRBV2, with a weak D call TRBD1 (6 bases). Trimming stripped 2 bases from V and 2 bases from J, with 7 bases between. Germline CDR1 SNHLY, CDR2 FYNNEI. This CDR3 contains 14 residues. CDR3 sequence: CASSEPGAGNTIYF. The CDR3, as DNA: TGTGCCAGCAGTGAACCAGGGGCTGGAAACACCATATATTTT.